A single sample gave rise to the 15 T cell receptor beta chains below, sequenced in a study of T cell responses to AZD1222 COVID-19 vaccine. Measured with immunoSEQ multiplex PCR; TCRdb has only the in-frame clones, and not every one. The sample records 100,000 to 130,000 clones, about 90% being singletons. The sequences come from peripheral blood, collected on day 0 of AZD1222 vaccination. The receptors originated from an adult in good health.

The rearrangement links TRBV27 to TRBJ2-1; 7 nucleotides line up with TRBD1. The CDR3 has 15 residues. Germline trimming cut 4 bases from V and 5 bases from J; bases unmatched to any gene: 8. CDR1 is MNHEY, CDR2 SMNVEV, per germline (reference sequence). The CDR3 region has the DNA TGTGCCAGCAGTTCCAGGGGGATTTTGGACAATGAGCAGTTCTTC. Amino acid sequence: CASSSRGILDNEQFF.

This chain links TRBV9 with TRBJ2-5; TRBD1 matches at 9 bases. V shed 0 bases, J shed 4 bases, and the junction held 1 base outside the gene matches. The CDR3 totals 14 residues. The germline gives CDR1 SGDLS, CDR2 YYNGEE. For the CDR3, the DNA is TGTGCCAGCAGCGTAGGACAGGGGGGAGAGACCCAGTACTTC. This translates into CASSVGQGGETQYF. The full variable domain, completed using reference TRBV9 and TRBJ2-5, is DSGVTQTPKHLITATGQRVTLRCSPRSGDLSVYWYQQSLDQGLQFLIQYYNGEERAKGNILERFSAQQFPDLHSELNLSSLELGDSALYFCASSVGQGGETQYFGPGTRLLVL.

The chain uses TRBV15 and TRBJ2-1; tentative D call: TRBD2 (6 bases). Germline CDR1 is LNHNV and CDR2 is YYDKDF (reference sequence). The CDR3 totals 15 residues. V was clipped by 3 bases and J by 3 bases, with 12 bases between them. CDR3 sequence: CATSRSSASYNEQFF. Here the CDR3 DNA reads TGTGCCACCAGCAGGTCTAGCGCGAGCTACAATGAGCAGTTCTTC.

Only one count was recorded for this clone. The chain employs TRBV28 and TRBJ2-7; D is perhaps TRBD1 (6 bases). The germline V and J ends were trimmed by 8 bases and 2 bases, with 13 bases remaining between them. In germline, CDR1 is MDHEN, CDR2 SYDVKM. The CDR3 sequence is 13 residues long. CDR3 DNA: TGTGCCAGCCTAGGGGGAGCCGCCTACGAGCAGTACTTC. It codes for CASLGGAAYEQYF.

V usage is TRBV5-6 and J usage is TRBJ2-1, with TRBD2 as a possible D gene (6 bases). Germline V CDR1 and CDR2: SGHDT, YYEEEE. This CDR3 is 16 amino acids long. Deletions cut 5 bases from V and 2 bases from J, with 17 bases between. The CDR3 region has the DNA TGTGCCAGCAGTCCGCGGGGCCTAGGGACCTACAATGAGCAGTTCTTC. Translated, it gives CASSPRGLGTYNEQFF.

CDR3 in amino acids: CASSADRDGYTF. CDR3 coding DNA: TGTGCCAGCTCAGCCGACAGGGATGGCTACACCTTC. The V gene is TRBV18, the J gene TRBJ1-2; 7 bases align to TRBD1. Germline trimming cut 5 bases from V and 6 bases from J; bases unmatched to any gene: 3. The CDR3 is 12 amino acids. Germline-derived CDR1 and CDR2 are KGHSH and LQKENI.

A single count supports this clone. The rearrangement links TRBV4-2 to TRBJ2-7; weak D call: TRBD2 (6 bases). V lost 0 bases to trimming and J lost 2 bases, with 11 bases between them. Per the germline V gene, CDR1 is LGHNA and CDR2 is YNFKEQ. The CDR3 is 15 residues long. The CDR3 nucleotides are TGTGCCAGCAGCCAAGACGGGGGTAGTCCCTACGAGCAGTACTTC. As protein: CASSQDGGSPYEQYF.

The V call is TRBV6-6, the J call TRBJ1-4, with D perhaps TRBD1 (5 bases). This CDR3 has 13 amino acids. V was shortened by 5 bases and J by 8 bases, with 12 bases between the two germline ends. Germline V lookup: CDR1 MNHNY, CDR2 SVGAGI (reference sequence). CDR3 residues: CASSRGTGEKLFF. DNA of the CDR3: TGTGCCAGCAGTCGTGGGACGGGAGAAAAACTGTTTTTT.

The CDR3 nucleotides read TGCGCCAGCAGCTTGCCCCAGACCACAGATACGCAGTATTTT. Translating gives CASSLPQTTDTQYF. The chain has TRBV5-1 and TRBJ2-3; D remains ambiguous. The CDR3 loop spans 14 amino acids. CDR1 SGHRS and CDR2 YFSETQ come from the germline V gene. The V and J ends lost 1 base and 2 bases respectively, with 8 bases between them.

V is TRBV5-1 and J is TRBJ1-3, with TRBD1 as a possible D gene (5 bases). V was pared by 6 bases and J by 4 bases, with 11 bases between. CDR3 length: 13 residues. Germline V CDR1 and CDR2: SGHRS, YFSETQ. CDR3 amino acids: CASTTGTGNTIYF. As DNA, the CDR3 is TGCGCCAGCACTACCGGGACGGGAAACACCATATATTTT.

The chain recombines TRBV18 with TRBJ1-3; D ambiguous. Trimming removed 3 bases from V and 0 bases from J, with 12 bases in between. Germline V gene sequence: CDR1 KGHSH, CDR2 LQKENI. The CDR3 runs to 16 residues. The CDR3 region is CASSPLTGVSGNTIYF. For the CDR3, the DNA is TGTGCCAGCTCACCCCTCACGGGCGTCTCTGGAAACACCATATATTTT.

The J gene is TRBJ2-7, the V gene TRBV5-1; 7 bases match TRBD1. The CDR3 has 15 residues. The V gene end was trimmed by 0 bases and the J gene end by 4 bases; junction bases not matched to a gene: 7. CDR1 and CDR2 from the germline V gene are SGHRS and YFSETQ. The CDR3 here is CASSLAQTGSYEQYF. DNA for the CDR3: TGCGCCAGCAGCTTGGCCCAGACAGGGTCTTACGAGCAGTACTTC.

The J gene is TRBJ1-2, the V gene TRBV9; TRBD1 matches 7 bases. There are 15 residues in the CDR3. Germline CDR1 reads SGDLS; CDR2 reads YYNGEE. With 0 bases clipped from V and 4 bases from J, the junction kept 6 bases outside the gene matches. The DNA of the CDR3 is TGTGCCAGCAGCGTAGGTCAGGGGGGCTTCTATGGCTACACCTTC. As protein: CASSVGQGGFYGYTF.

This clone was observed a single time. V and J are TRBV7-2 and TRBJ2-1; the D call may be TRBD1 or TRBD2 (7 bases each). The ends were cut back, 3 bases at V and 2 bases at J, with 17 bases in the middle. The CDR3 covers 17 residues. Per germline, CDR1 SGHTA and CDR2 FQGNSA. CDR3 loop: CASSFSRGGVTYNEQFF. CDR3 bases: TGTGCCAGCAGCTTCTCCAGGGGGGGAGTTACCTACAATGAGCAGTTCTTC.

This clone showed up just once. V is TRBV2 and J is TRBJ2-7, with D possibly matching TRBD1 (5 bases). Deletions cut 6 bases from V and 12 bases from J, with 18 bases between. The CDR3 loop spans 12 amino acids. CDR1 SNHLY and CDR2 FYNNEI come from the germline V gene. The CDR3 sequence is CASRYTGASGYF. The CDR3 bases are TGTGCCAGCAGATACACTGGGGCTTCAGGGTACTTC.